The 8 T cell receptor beta chains below come from one sample, sequenced in a study of CD8 T cells in Susac syndrome (dated by TCRdb to about 2019). The library relied on the immunoSEQ multiplex PCR assay. RNA was extracted using the RNeasy kit, and roughly 0.45 to 1 microgram was reverse transcribed with random hexamers. Using fastp at Q25 and MiXCR, TCRdb reprocessed the public reads and kept productive beta chains. Rows merge per CDR3 protein into single entries with the most common DNA and genes. In all, the sample holds more than 70,000 distinct CDR3 sequences, and about 91% of those were seen once. Together, the top ten hold around 0.5% of the sample. Sequencing used CD8+ T cells from PBMCs. The receptors were sampled from a human donor with multiple sclerosis.

As DNA, the CDR3 is TGTGCCAGCAGCTTTATCCTAGCGGGAGAGGGAGAGACCCAGTACTTC. Amino acids: CASSFILAGEGETQYF. The chain carries TRBV13 and TRBJ2-5; 10 nucleotides match TRBD2. V was pared by 3 bases and J by 4 bases, with 8 bases of the junction left unmatched. The V gene's germline CDR1 is PRHDT and CDR2 FYEKMQ (reference sequence). The CDR3 spans 16 residues.

This sequence joins TRBV14 and TRBJ2-1; 11 nucleotides align to TRBD2. CDR1 and CDR2 from the germline V gene are SGHDN and FVKESK. This CDR3 is 14 amino acids long. The ends lost 0 bases at V and 9 bases at J; junction bases unmatched: 1. CDR3 loop: CASSQEGLAGEQFF. In DNA, the CDR3 is TGTGCCAGCAGCCAAGAAGGACTAGCGGGTGAGCAGTTCTTC.

The chain recombines TRBV5-6 with TRBJ2-3, with a tentative D call TRBD2 (6 bases). Germline V lookup: CDR1 SGHDT, CDR2 YYEEEE. Trimming took off 0 bases at V and 1 base at J, with 6 bases between the two ends. There are 14 residues in the CDR3. The CDR3 coding sequence is TGTGCCAGCAGCTTGGGGGGGGGCACAGATACGCAGTATTTT. This encodes CASSLGGGTDTQYF.

J is TRBJ1-3 and V is TRBV2; weak D call: TRBD1 (5 bases). This CDR3 contains 11 residues. The germline V gene encodes CDR1 SNHLY and CDR2 FYNNEI. V dropped 11 bases and J dropped 7 bases, with 12 bases sitting between them. CDR3 in amino acids: CAGGVWNTIYF. CDR3 DNA sequence: TGTGCCGGGGGGGTCTGGAACACCATATATTTT.

This rearrangement joins TRBV29-1 to TRBJ2-1; possibly TRBD1 for D (6 bases). From germline, CDR1 is SQVTM and CDR2 ANQGSEA. Trimming removed 0 bases from V and 13 bases from J, with 13 bases in between. The CDR3 spans 12 residues. The CDR3 bases are TGCAGCGTTGAAGATGGGGGCGGGCCTCAGTTCTTC. This translates into CSVEDGGGPQFF.

The CDR3 DNA sequence: TGTGCCAGCAGCTTGGCGGGAAATAAGGTTGAAGCTTTCTTT. It translates to CASSLAGNKVEAFF. The V gene is TRBV7-9, the J gene TRBJ1-1; D uncertain. In germline, CDR1 is SEHNR, CDR2 FQNEAQ (reference sequence). V shed 3 bases and J shed 7 bases, with 15 bases lying between them. This CDR3 has 14 amino acids.

This chain links TRBV12-3 or TRBV12-4 with TRBJ2-2; possibly TRBD1 for D (6 bases). The CDR3 contains 17 residues. V was clipped by 6 bases and J by 4 bases, with 21 bases between them. The CDR3 DNA reads as TGTGCCAGCAGCCCATCGGATTCAGGGGATAGCACCGGGGAGCTGTTTTTT. This gives the protein CASSPSDSGDSTGELFF.

The genes are TRBV6-5 and TRBJ2-2, with a tentative D call TRBD1 (5 bases). V was pared by 0 bases and J by 5 bases, with 10 bases between. The germline CDR1 and CDR2 sequences are MNHEY and SVGAGI. This CDR3 comprises 15 residues. The CDR3 sequence is CASSYSQGSTGELFF. CDR3 in DNA: TGTGCCAGCAGTTACTCTCAGGGATCTACCGGGGAGCTGTTTTTT.